This T cell receptor beta chain was captured by sequencing in a study of CD8 T cells in ankylosing spondylitis. This CDR3 is built from 17 residues. V shed 4 bases and J shed 1 base, with 18 bases lying between them. Germline V gene data show CDR1 as MGHRA and CDR2 as YSYEKL. Findings of the study overall: Those disease-linked clones were CD8+; they were also relatively rare in peripheral blood. A TCR beta motif of several highly homologous variants appeared characteristic of ankylosing spondylitis blood. Significant enrichment of disease-linked clones was reported in matched ankylosing spondylitis synovial fluid. Previous work reported some of these motif variants in the synovial fluid and blood of reactive arthritis.

Concerning this clonotype itself: What it binds is not known.

Libraries of TCR beta came from quantitative 5'-RACE with molecular barcodes. One entry per CDR3 protein, called by TCRdb with MiXCR from the 5' RACE reads. The profile shows 750,000 to 850,000 distinct CDR3 sequences, roughly 12% of them singletons. The TCR was taken from a male donor with ankylosing spondylitis. The chain carries TRBV4-1 and TRBJ2-3, with D possibly TRBD2 on 6 matching bases. The sequencing sample was made of blood, either unsorted or a sorted T cell fraction (not recorded which). This CDR3 reads CASSRSTTRIGTDTQYF. The CDR3 nucleotides are TGCGCCAGCAGCCGGTCCACGACTAGAATCGGCACAGATACGCAGTATTTT.